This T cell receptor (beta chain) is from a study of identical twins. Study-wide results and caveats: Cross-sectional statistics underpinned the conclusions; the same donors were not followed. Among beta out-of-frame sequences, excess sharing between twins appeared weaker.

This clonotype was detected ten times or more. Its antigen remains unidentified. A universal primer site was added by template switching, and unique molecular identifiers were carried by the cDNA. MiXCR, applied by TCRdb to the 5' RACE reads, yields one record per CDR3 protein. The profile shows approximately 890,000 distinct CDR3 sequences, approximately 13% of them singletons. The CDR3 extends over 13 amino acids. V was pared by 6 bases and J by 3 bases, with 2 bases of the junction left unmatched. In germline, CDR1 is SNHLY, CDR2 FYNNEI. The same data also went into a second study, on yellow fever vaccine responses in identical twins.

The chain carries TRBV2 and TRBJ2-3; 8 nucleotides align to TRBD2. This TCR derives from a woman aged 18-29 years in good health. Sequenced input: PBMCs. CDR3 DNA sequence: TGTGCCAGCAGGGCTAGCGGGACAGATACGCAGTATTTT. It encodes CASRASGTDTQYF.